This T cell receptor (beta chain) was found in a study of blood T cell repertoires in COVID-19. At the level of the study: COVID-19 samples collected from the United States, Italy and Spain covered acute and convalescent phases. PBMCs, B-cell-depleted T cells, or T cells were the source of the cDNA or gDNA that made up the material.

Authors' methods: Amplification with reference gene primers provided the estimates of nucleated cell counts. Profiled with immunoSEQ multiplex PCR; TCRdb holds only in-frame clones, not every one. That table supplies the V and J calls and clone size; D and trimming were determined from the DNA. Of about 220,000 clones listed, roughly 87% were seen once; the top ten hold 2.6%. Ages ranged from about 18 to 100 years, with residence in about 23 US areas. Germline V gene sequence: CDR1 SGHNT, CDR2 YENEEA. CDR3 length: 18 residues. The V and J ends lost 3 bases and 0 bases, in that order; junction bases with no gene match: 8.

V is TRBV11-3 and J is TRBJ2-3; TRBD2 agrees at 11 bases. This receptor was identified in a young woman with acute COVID-19. Sequencing input: PBMCs or T cells enriched from blood (not recorded which). Here the CDR3 reads CASSLWDSGGDSTDTQYF. The CDR3 nucleotides are TGTGCCAGCAGCTTGTGGGATAGCGGGGGGGATAGCACAGATACGCAGTATTTT.